The 24 T cell receptor beta chains in this list originate from one sample, sequenced in a study of neoadjuvant anti-PD-1 for oral cavity cancer. This sample's time point: after neoadjuvant nivolumab, at surgical resection. The protocol was immunoSEQ multiplex PCR, while the TCRdb copy is restricted to in-frame clones and leaves out a portion. The sample lists approximately 37,000 clones, about 36% seen once, with about 16% in the top ten. The source material was tumor tissue, sampled after nivolumab (anti-PD-1) treatment. The receptors stem from a person aged 35-79 years with oral cavity squamous cell carcinoma.

V is TRBV19 and J is TRBJ1-5; possible D gene TRBD1, 6 bases. The CDR3 consists of 16 residues. Per the germline V gene, CDR1 is LNHDA and CDR2 is SQIVND (reference sequence). Trimming removed 5 bases at V and 0 bases at J, with 14 bases between. The CDR3 nucleotides read TGTGCCAGTAGTTTACTAGGACAGTATAGCAATCAGCCCCAGCATTTT. It codes for CASSLLGQYSNQPQHF.

The chain links TRBV10-3 to TRBJ2-7; tentatively, D is TRBD1 (5 bases). The V gene lost 0 bases and the J gene lost 5 bases, with 17 bases spanning the gap. The germline CDR1 and CDR2 sequences are ENHRY and SYGVKD. There are 16 residues in the CDR3. The CDR3 spells CAISESIRVRGDEQYF. The CDR3 coding sequence is TGTGCCATCAGTGAGTCGATCAGGGTTAGGGGCGACGAGCAGTACTTC.

The V gene is TRBV19, the J gene TRBJ2-5; D is unclear. The CDR3 is 13 amino acids. In germline, CDR1 is LNHDA, CDR2 SQIVND (reference sequence). V dropped 5 bases and J dropped 5 bases, with 12 bases sitting between them. This CDR3 is CASSGLAFETQYF. CDR3 in DNA: TGTGCCAGTAGTGGTTTGGCTTTCGAGACCCAGTACTTC.

The J gene is TRBJ1-5, the V gene TRBV6-5; possible D gene TRBD1, 6 bases. Germline V gives CDR1 MNHEY, CDR2 SVGAGI. This CDR3 has 12 amino acids. Trimming took off 6 bases at V and 7 bases at J, with 10 bases between the two ends. The CDR3 loop is CASRTGFQPQHF. The DNA of the CDR3 is TGTGCCAGCAGGACAGGTTTCCAGCCCCAGCATTTT.

V usage is TRBV6-5 and J usage is TRBJ2-5; 8 bases fit TRBD2. The ends lost 6 bases at V and 5 bases at J; junction bases unmatched: 8. The V gene's germline CDR1 is MNHEY and CDR2 SVGAGI. The CDR3 covers 14 residues. The CDR3 DNA reads as TGTGCCAGCAGCTTATTAGCGGGGCTGGAGACCCAGTACTTC. Protein sequence: CASSLLAGLETQYF.

This clone has a handful of counts. The chain recombines TRBV5-4 with TRBJ1-1; D not certain. Deletions cut 0 bases from V and 1 base from J, with 13 bases between. CDR3 length equals 16 residues. Germline V gene sequence: CDR1 SGHNT, CDR2 YYREEE (reference sequence). CDR3 bases: TGTGCCAGCAGCTTGGGTTCGCCCAGGACGAACACTGAAGCTTTCTTT. Translating it yields CASSLGSPRTNTEAFF.

V usage is TRBV6-5 and J usage is TRBJ2-1; 10 nucleotides match TRBD1. Trimming at V came to 6 bases and at J to 6 bases, leaving 5 bases not matched to a gene. CDR1 MNHEY and CDR2 SVGAGI come from the germline V gene. The CDR3 spans 14 residues. The CDR3 DNA reads as TGTGCCAGCAGCGACAGGGGGCTGCGCAATGAGCAGTTCTTC. Encoded protein: CASSDRGLRNEQFF.

CDR3 region: CAWSLKGEKLFF. The CDR3 nucleotides read TGTGCCTGGAGTCTGAAGGGCGAGAAACTGTTTTTT. The rearrangement uses TRBV30 and TRBJ1-4; D is unclear. The CDR3 spans 12 residues. Germline V CDR1 and CDR2: GTSNPN, SVGIG (reference sequence). The germline V and J ends were trimmed by 2 bases and 11 bases, with 12 bases remaining between them.

The table lists this clone with a few counts. The chain uses TRBV5-4 and TRBJ1-5; possibly TRBD1 for D (5 bases). The CDR3 extends over 16 amino acids. Germline CDR1 is SGHNT and CDR2 is YYREEE (reference sequence). V lost 1 base, J lost 3 bases, and 14 bases lay in between. CDR3 residues: CASSLRGRMINQPQHF. CDR3 in DNA: TGTGCCAGCAGCTTGAGGGGCAGGATGATCAATCAGCCCCAGCATTTT.

This clone was seen only a few times. This chain's CDR3 is CASRRRGGGETQYF. The DNA of the CDR3 is TGTGCCAGCAGACGAAGGGGCGGAGGGGAGACCCAGTACTTC. The chain uses TRBV2 and TRBJ2-5; tentatively, D is TRBD2 (6 bases). CDR1 and CDR2 (germline): SNHLY, FYNNEI. V was trimmed by 6 bases and J by 5 bases, leaving 16 bases between them. The CDR3 extends over 14 amino acids.

This clone was observed a few times. The chain recombines TRBV6-1 with TRBJ1-1; D is undetermined. The length of the CDR3 is 13 residues. Germline V lookup: CDR1 MNHNS, CDR2 SASEGT. Trimming shortened V by 6 bases and J by 7 bases, and 15 bases separated the two germline ends. CDR3 loop: CASRSFDVGEAFF. DNA for the CDR3: TGTGCCAGCAGGAGCTTCGACGTTGGTGAAGCTTTCTTT.

The chain recombines TRBV5-4 with TRBJ2-1; D gene ambiguous. CDR3 length equals 14 residues. The germline V and J ends were trimmed by 1 base and 9 bases, with 14 bases remaining between them. Germline V gene sequence: CDR1 SGHNT, CDR2 YYREEE (reference sequence). CDR3 nucleotide sequence: TGTGCCAGCAGCTTGATATCTTCTCGCGGTGAGCAGTTCTTC. Translating gives CASSLISSRGEQFF.

Here the CDR3 reads CSVVGDGQRGYTF. DNA of the CDR3: TGCAGCGTTGTAGGGGACGGGCAGAGAGGCTACACCTTC. The V and J genes are TRBV29-1 and TRBJ1-2; possible D gene TRBD1, 5 bases. Trimming cost V 4 bases and J 8 bases, with 17 bases left between them. CDR3 length: 13 amino acids. Germline-derived CDR1 and CDR2 are SQVTM and ANQGSEA.

The V gene is TRBV6-6, the J gene TRBJ2-7; D might be TRBD2 (7 bases). The germline V gene encodes CDR1 MNHNY and CDR2 SVGAGI (reference sequence). Trimming stripped 6 bases from V and 3 bases from J, with 12 bases between. The CDR3 has 13 amino acids. The CDR3 sequence: CASRGGLDYEQYF. As DNA, the CDR3 is TGTGCCAGCAGGGGGGGGCTGGACTACGAGCAGTACTTC.

This clone has just a few counts. The V and J genes are TRBV5-1 and TRBJ2-7, with unresolved D. CDR3 length: 13 residues. Germline V gene sequence: CDR1 SGHRS, CDR2 YFSETQ. Trimming shortened V by 4 bases and J by 4 bases, and 12 bases separated the two germline ends. CDR3 loop: CASSENLKYEQYF. The DNA of the CDR3 is TGCGCCAGCAGCGAGAATCTGAAGTACGAGCAGTACTTC.

This clone has a handful of counts. The genes are TRBV30 and TRBJ1-1; D call uncertain. The CDR3 runs 13 residues. With 4 bases removed from V and 4 bases from J, the gap between germline ends came to 13 bases. Germline CDR1 GTSNPN, CDR2 SVGIG (reference sequence). DNA for the CDR3: TGTGCCTGGAAGAAGACGTATCTCACTGAAGCTTTCTTT. This sequence encodes CAWKKTYLTEAFF.

This clone appeared a few times. V and J are TRBV27 and TRBJ2-7, with 9 bases aligning to TRBD1. Germline loops: CDR1 MNHEY, CDR2 SMNVEV (reference sequence). V dropped 6 bases and J dropped 5; count of bases not matched to a gene: 11. This CDR3 has 15 residues. Here the CDR3 reads CASRSYRGLSHEQYF. DNA for the CDR3: TGTGCCAGCAGGTCATACAGGGGGCTTTCCCACGAGCAGTACTTC.

The V and J genes are TRBV5-8 and TRBJ2-3; D may be TRBD1 (6 bases). The ends were cut back, 0 bases at V and 0 bases at J, with 11 bases in the middle. This CDR3 has 16 amino acids. Per the germline V gene, CDR1 is SGHTS and CDR2 is YDEGEE. The CDR3 region has the DNA TGTGCCAGCAGCTTGGGGCAGGGGTCTAGCACAGATACGCAGTATTTT. This translates into CASSLGQGSSTDTQYF.

The chain carries TRBV5-6 and TRBJ1-1; D is undetermined. Trimming removed 2 bases from V and 5 bases from J, with 13 bases in between. CDR1 and CDR2 (germline): SGHDT, YYEEEE. This CDR3 is built from 14 residues. CDR3: CASSLNNLGTEAFF. The CDR3, as DNA: TGTGCCAGCAGCTTAAACAACCTGGGGACTGAAGCTTTCTTT.

This clone occurred many times. The chain couples TRBV18 to TRBJ2-1; tentatively, D is TRBD2 (6 bases). CDR1 is KGHSH and CDR2 is LQKENI in the germline V gene. Trimming stripped 2 bases from V and 9 bases from J, with 11 bases between. The CDR3 is 13 amino acids. CDR3 loop: CASSPTPGGEQFF. CDR3 sequence (DNA): TGTGCCAGCTCACCAACTCCCGGGGGTGAGCAGTTCTTC.

The chain recombines TRBV29-1 with TRBJ2-3, with 13 bases matching TRBD2. Germline CDR1 reads SQVTM; CDR2 reads ANQGSEA. The V gene end was trimmed by 6 bases and the J gene end by 1 base; junction bases not matched to a gene: 4. The CDR3 spans 15 residues. The CDR3 loop reads CSVLGLAGGTDTQYF. The CDR3 DNA reads as TGCAGCGTCCTCGGACTAGCGGGGGGCACAGATACGCAGTATTTT.

The chain links TRBV7-2 to TRBJ1-5; D call uncertain. The CDR3 runs to 13 residues. CDR1 is SGHTA and CDR2 is FQGNSA in the germline V gene. With 0 bases removed from V and 9 bases from J, the gap between germline ends came to 9 bases. The CDR3 here is CASSLARGWPQHF. The CDR3, as DNA: TGTGCCAGCAGCTTAGCGCGGGGATGGCCCCAGCATTTT.

J is TRBJ2-7 and V is TRBV5-4, with D perhaps TRBD2 (6 bases). Trimming removed 3 bases at V and 2 bases at J, with 18 bases between. This CDR3 has 16 amino acids. Germline CDR1 and CDR2: SGHNT and YYREEE (reference sequence). For the CDR3, the DNA is TGTGCCAGCAGCTCGGGTTTTGGAGGGACGACCTACGAGCAGTACTTC. Protein sequence: CASSSGFGGTTYEQYF.

The chain is built from TRBV27 and TRBJ2-7, with 15 positions matching TRBD2. The CDR3 totals 18 residues. Losses at the gene ends were 6 bases for V and 0 bases for J; bases not matched to a gene: 9. Germline CDR1 reads MNHEY; CDR2 reads SMNVEV (reference sequence). The CDR3 DNA is TGTGCCAGCAGGACCTTGGGACTAGCGGGAGGTGGCTCCTACGAGCAGTACTTC. As protein: CASRTLGLAGGGSYEQYF.